The text below deals with one TCR beta chain. In the study's own analysis: Reference gene primer amplification gave estimated nucleated cell counts. Sequencing was performed with immunoSEQ multiplex PCR; in TCRdb, only in-frame clones are kept and a portion is missing. V and J calls and clone size are those listed in that table; D and trimming were worked out from the DNA. Of 130,000 to 150,000 clones detected, almost 90% appear once; the ten largest clones hold about 2.1%. The record originates from a study of blood T cell repertoires in COVID-19. Study-level background: Acute and convalescent COVID-19 samples came from the United States, Italy and Spain. From T cells, B-cell-depleted T cells, or PBMCs came the material, which was cDNA or gDNA.

Germline V gene sequence: CDR1 KGHSH, CDR2 LQKENI. The CDR3 contains 15 residues. After removal of 4 bases from V and 5 bases from J, the junction contained 6 bases not matched to a gene. Sequenced input: peripheral blood. The receptor was isolated from a human donor in a cohort sampled during active COVID-19. The chain carries TRBV18 and TRBJ2-1, with 9 bases identical to TRBD1. CDR3 loop: CASSLRQGVDNEQFF. The CDR3 DNA reads TGTGCCAGCTCACTAAGACAGGGGGTAGACAATGAGCAGTTCTTC.